This T cell receptor beta chain came from a study of blood T cell repertoires in COVID-19. Sequenced by immunoSEQ multiplex PCR; TCRdb stores in-frame clones only, minus some. This table has about 400,000 clones, approximately 86% appearing once. Individuals drawn from 24 US areas were roughly 18 to 95 years old. The TCR originated in a woman aged 40 to 50 with acute COVID-19. Specimen: PBMCs or T cells enriched from blood (not recorded which).

The CDR3 coding sequence is TGCGCCAGCAGCTTGGGACAGTCGAACACCGGGGAGCTGTTTTTT. Translated: CASSLGQSNTGELFF. The chain is built from TRBV5-1 and TRBJ2-2, with a weak D call TRBD1 (5 bases). V lost 0 bases and J 0 bases, leaving 6 bases between the germline ends. Germline-derived CDR1 and CDR2 are SGHRS and YFSETQ. This CDR3 spans 15 amino acids.